The 21 T cell receptor beta chains given below trace back to one sample, sequenced in a study of breast tumors, draining lymph nodes, adjacent tissues. Axillary draining lymph nodes of breast cancer patients supplied the node samples. One entry per CDR3 protein, called by TCRdb with MiXCR from the multiplex PCR reads. This sample has 270,000 or so distinct CDR3 sequences; over 25% occur once, and the top ten carry under 1.2%. Sequencing used axillary lymph node tissue. These receptors were obtained from a female donor with breast cancer. Some clones in this sample may be carry-over from other donors' samples.

This clonotype appeared many times. The chain combines TRBV5-5 with TRBJ2-7; D perhaps matches TRBD2 (8 bases). V lost 3 bases and J 6 bases, leaving 16 bases between the germline ends. The CDR3 has 14 residues. Germline loops: CDR1 SGHKS, CDR2 YYEKEE (reference sequence). The CDR3 DNA follows: TGTGCCAGCAGCTCGGGAGGGGGCGCCTTCGAGCAGTACTTC. Its protein product is CASSSGGGAFEQYF. The entire variable domain, with the rest obtained from reference TRBV5-5 and TRBJ2-7, is as follows: DAGVTQSPTHLIKTRGQQVTLRCSPISGHKSVSWYQQVLGQGPQFIFQYYEKEERGRGNFPDRFSARQFPNYSSELNVNALLLGDSALYLCASSSGGGAFEQYFGPGTRLTVT.

The gene calls are TRBV9 and TRBJ2-7; TRBD1 aligns across 7 bases. The V and J ends lost 3 bases and 1 base, in that order; junction bases with no gene match: 4. This CDR3 has 14 amino acids. Germline loops: CDR1 SGDLS, CDR2 YYNGEE. The CDR3 bases are TGTGCCAGCAGCGAGGGGACAGCATCCTACGAGCAGTACTTC. Protein sequence: CASSEGTASYEQYF.

Ten or more counts support this clonotype. The chain joins TRBV20-1 to TRBJ2-3, with D perhaps being TRBD1 or TRBD2 (5 bases each). From germline, CDR1 is DFQATT and CDR2 SNEGSKA (reference sequence). Deletions cut 0 bases from V and 5 bases from J, with 9 bases between. The CDR3 covers 13 residues. The CDR3 bases are TGCAGTGCTAGAGAGTCGGGGCGAGATACGCAGTATTTT. As protein: CSARESGRDTQYF.

This clonotype was observed many times. The rearrangement uses TRBV7-2 and TRBJ1-5; D is perhaps TRBD1 (5 bases). Trimming cost V 3 bases and J 2 bases, with 8 bases left between them. CDR1 is SGHTA, CDR2 FQGNSA, per germline. This CDR3 comprises 14 residues. CDR3 nucleotides: TGTGCCAGCAGCTTGGGACCGGGCAATCAGCCCCAGCATTTT. Translation: CASSLGPGNQPQHF. Full variable domain (remainder filled in from reference TRBV7-2 and TRBJ1-5): GAGVSQSPSNKVTEKGKDVELRCDPISGHTALYWYRQSLGQGLEFLIYFQGNSAPDKSGLPSDRFSAERTGGSVSTLTIQRTQQEDSAVYLCASSLGPGNQPQHFGDGTRLSIL.

This clonotype was recorded at least ten times. CDR3 loop: CSVSQGGNQPQHF. The CDR3, as DNA: TGCAGTGTTAGCCAGGGAGGCAATCAGCCCCAGCATTTT. This chain links TRBV20-1 with TRBJ1-5, with D possibly TRBD1 on 5 matching bases. The germline CDR1 and CDR2 sequences are DFQATT and SNEGSKA (reference sequence). Trimming removed 7 bases at V and 2 bases at J, with 12 bases between. The CDR3 length is 13 residues.

In its sample, this clonotype was seen a few times. The genes are TRBV20-1 and TRBJ2-7; D possibly corresponds to TRBD2 (6 bases). Trimming removed 3 bases from V and 5 bases from J, with 11 bases in between. The CDR3 has 12 residues. Germline-derived CDR1 and CDR2 are DFQATT and SNEGSKA (reference sequence). The CDR3 sequence is CSARPGLDEQYF. In nucleotides, the CDR3 is TGCAGTGCTAGGCCGGGACTGGACGAGCAGTACTTC.

This clonotype was seen repeatedly, ten times or more. The chain employs TRBV5-1 and TRBJ1-2; 8 nucleotides align to TRBD1. This CDR3 spans 17 amino acids. The V segment lost 1 base and the J segment 0 bases; nucleotides outside the gene matches: 8. CDR1 and CDR2 (germline): SGHRS, YFSETQ. The CDR3 loop reads CASSLFGQGASNYGYTF. CDR3 DNA sequence: TGCGCCAGCAGCTTGTTCGGCCAGGGGGCGTCTAACTATGGCTACACCTTC.

As for this clonotype: At one end, the junction sequence differs from germline, possibly due to a read error. This rearrangement joins TRBV12-3 or TRBV12-4 to TRBJ2-3; 12 nucleotides line up with TRBD2. The CDR3 is 17 residues long. The CDR3 bases are TGTACCAGCGGTTTTCGGACTAGCGGGATAATCGCAGATACGCAGTATTTT. Translation: CTSGFRTSGIIADTQYF.

This clonotype was seen many times. CDR3 region: CASSRRSGANVLTF. The CDR3 DNA is TGTGCCAGTAGTAGACGCTCTGGGGCCAACGTCCTGACTTTC. The chain has TRBV19 and TRBJ2-6; D uncertain. The germline gives CDR1 LNHDA, CDR2 SQIVND (reference sequence). Trimming shortened V by 4 bases and J by 0 bases, and 4 bases separated the two germline ends. This CDR3 has 14 amino acids.

This clonotype was counted between two and nine times. CDR3 in amino acids: CASSEAAGGAGYTF. Here the CDR3 DNA reads TGTGCCAGCAGTGAAGCGGCAGGGGGCGCTGGCTACACCTTC. The chain uses TRBV6-1 and TRBJ1-2, with 8 nucleotides matching TRBD1. Germline assignment: CDR1 MNHNS and CDR2 SASEGT. CDR3 size: 14 residues. V trimming: 0 bases; J trimming: 7 bases; junction bases outside the gene matches: 4.

Concerning this clonotype: A junction boundary mismatches the germline segment, possibly from a read error. The CDR3 bases are TGTGCCGGCAGTTTAGAACAGGGGGTTCGAGAGACCCAGTACTTC. Its protein product is CAGSLEQGVRETQYF. The J gene is TRBJ2-5, the V gene TRBV28, with 8 bases that match TRBD1. Germline-derived CDR1 and CDR2 are MDHEN and SYDVKM. The CDR3 covers 15 residues.

The V gene is TRBV4-2, the J gene TRBJ2-3, with D possibly TRBD2 on 7 matching bases. CDR3 length equals 16 residues. Trimming removed 4 bases from V and 9 bases from J, with 23 bases in between. The germline V gene has CDR1 LGHNA and CDR2 YNFKEQ. CDR3 sequence (DNA): TGTGCCAGCAGCCCTCTGGGGGGAGGGGGTTATCTCACGCAGTATTTT. Its translation is CASSPLGGGGYLTQYF.

This chain connects TRBV11-2 to TRBJ1-3; D is unresolved. V was cut by 4 bases and J by 11 bases, with 12 bases left in between. Germline-derived CDR1 and CDR2 are SGHAT and FQNNGV. The CDR3 totals 12 residues. CDR3 region: CASSSGFRAIYF. The CDR3 DNA is TGTGCCAGCAGCTCGGGGTTTCGGGCCATATATTTT.

This clonotype was picked up many times. The chain couples TRBV5-6 to TRBJ1-2; TRBD1 is a possible D gene (5 bases). V dropped 6 bases and J dropped 7 bases, with 10 bases sitting between them. CDR1 and CDR2 from the germline V gene are SGHDT and YYEEEE. CDR3 size: 11 residues. The CDR3 DNA sequence: TGTGCCAGCACTAGGGGTTTTGGCTACACCTTC. Amino acids: CASTRGFGYTF.

The chain recombines TRBV28 with TRBJ2-7; 9 bases match TRBD1. The V segment lost 7 bases and the J segment 1 base; nucleotides outside the gene matches: 5. This CDR3 spans 14 amino acids. The V gene's germline CDR1 is MDHEN and CDR2 SYDVKM. CDR3 sequence: CASTGTGPSYEQYF. DNA of the CDR3: TGTGCCAGCACCGGGACAGGGCCGTCCTACGAGCAGTACTTC.

Notes on this clonotype: Possible read error: a much larger clone is one base away. The chain joins TRBV12-3 or TRBV12-4 to TRBJ2-1; D gene unclear. The CDR3 has 13 residues. The CDR3 DNA follows: TGTGCCAGCAGTTTAATGGCCAACAATGAGCAGCTCTTC. This translates into CASSLMANNEQLF.

This clonotype was picked up many times. V is TRBV10-3 and J is TRBJ2-7; the D is unclear. This CDR3 contains 13 residues. Germline CDR1 ENHRY, CDR2 SYGVKD. Trimming took off 2 bases at V and 6 bases at J, with 11 bases between the two ends. The CDR3 DNA follows: TGTGCCATCAGTGAGGGGGAAAGCGTCGAGCAGTACTTC. It yields the protein CAISEGESVEQYF.

Comments on this clonotype: This may arise from a read error, as a much more abundant clone is one base away. Because it lacks the conserved phenylalanine or tryptophan at the end, this CDR3 is likely a read error. The V and J genes are TRBV6-5 and TRBJ2-7; D is tentatively TRBD1 or TRBD2 (6 bases each). Trimming shortened V by 6 bases and J by 6 bases, and 18 bases separated the two germline ends. Germline CDR1 reads MNHEY; CDR2 reads SVGAGI. The CDR3 is made up of 14 amino acids. CDR3 sequence reads: CASRPRARGGEQYS. CDR3 nucleotides: TGTGCCAGCAGGCCCAGGGCCAGGGGAGGCGAGCAGTACTCC.

This chain's CDR3 is CASSAAYLSSYNEQFF. In nucleotides, the CDR3 is TGTGCCAGCAGTGCCGCCTACTTGAGCTCCTACAATGAGCAGTTCTTC. J is TRBJ2-1 and V is TRBV12-3 or TRBV12-4; D is unclear. CDR3 length: 16 residues. The ends were cut back, 5 bases at V and 0 bases at J, with 14 bases in the middle.

On this clonotype itself: With a much larger clone just one base away, this may be a read error. The V and J genes are TRBV14 and TRBJ2-7; 11 nucleotides line up with TRBD2. The CDR3 consists of 17 residues. The germline V gene has CDR1 SGHDN and CDR2 FVKESK. Trimming took 2 bases from V and 3 from J; bases not matched to a gene: 9. CDR3 loop: CASSQLAGGGIFYEQYF. In DNA form, the CDR3 reads TGTGCCAGCAGCCAACTAGCGGGAGGAGGTATCTTCTACGAGCAGTACTTC.

As regards this clonotype: A read error may be the cause here, since a much bigger clone is one base away. V is TRBV4-2 and J is TRBJ2-7; D is tentatively TRBD1 or TRBD2 (5 bases each). The germline V gene encodes CDR1 LGHNA and CDR2 YNFKEQ. The CDR3 runs 16 residues. The CDR3: CASSQEVLRGWDEQHF. CDR3 sequence (DNA): TGTGCCAGCAGCCAAGAGGTTTTGAGGGGTTGGGACGAGCAGCACTTC.